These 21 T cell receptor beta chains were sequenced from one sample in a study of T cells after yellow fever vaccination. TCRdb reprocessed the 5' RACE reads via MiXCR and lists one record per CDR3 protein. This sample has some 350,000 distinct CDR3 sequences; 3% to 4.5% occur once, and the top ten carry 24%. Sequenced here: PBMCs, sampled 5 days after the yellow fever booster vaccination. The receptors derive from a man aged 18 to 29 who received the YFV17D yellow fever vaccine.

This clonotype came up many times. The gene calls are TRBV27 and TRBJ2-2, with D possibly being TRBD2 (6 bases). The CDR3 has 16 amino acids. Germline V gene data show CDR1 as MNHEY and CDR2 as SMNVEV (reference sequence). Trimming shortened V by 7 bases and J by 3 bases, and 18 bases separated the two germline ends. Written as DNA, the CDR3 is TGTGCCAGCACCCGGAGGGGTCCAGCCTACACCGGGGAGCTGTTTTTT. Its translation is CASTRRGPAYTGELFF.

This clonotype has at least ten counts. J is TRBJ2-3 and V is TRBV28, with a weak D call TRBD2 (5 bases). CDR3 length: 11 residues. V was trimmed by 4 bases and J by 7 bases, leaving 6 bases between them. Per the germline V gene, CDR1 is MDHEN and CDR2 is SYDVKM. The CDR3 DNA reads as TGTGCCAGCAGTTGGGAGTATACGCAGTATTTT. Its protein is CASSWEYTQYF.

The CDR3 DNA sequence: TGTGCCAGCAGTTTTTGGGGCAGGGCGCAAGAGACCCAGTACTTC. This sequence encodes CASSFWGRAQETQYF. This chain links TRBV12-3 or TRBV12-4 with TRBJ2-5; weak D call: TRBD1 (5 bases). Trimming pared 3 bases from V and 2 bases from J, leaving 13 bases between. CDR3 length: 15 residues.

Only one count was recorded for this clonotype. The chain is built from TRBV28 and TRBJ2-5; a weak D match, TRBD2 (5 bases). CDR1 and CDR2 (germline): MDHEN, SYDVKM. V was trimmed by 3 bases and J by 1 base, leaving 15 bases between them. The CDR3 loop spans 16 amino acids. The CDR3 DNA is TGTGCCAGCAGTTTCTGGACTCTAACCTCCCAAGAGACCCAGTACTTC. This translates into CASSFWTLTSQETQYF.

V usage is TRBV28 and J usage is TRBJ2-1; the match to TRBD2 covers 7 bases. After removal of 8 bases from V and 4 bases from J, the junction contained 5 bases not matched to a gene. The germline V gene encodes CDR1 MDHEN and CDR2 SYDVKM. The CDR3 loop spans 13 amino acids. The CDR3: CASEASGYNEQFF. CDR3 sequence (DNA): TGTGCCAGCGAGGCTAGCGGTTACAATGAGCAGTTCTTC.

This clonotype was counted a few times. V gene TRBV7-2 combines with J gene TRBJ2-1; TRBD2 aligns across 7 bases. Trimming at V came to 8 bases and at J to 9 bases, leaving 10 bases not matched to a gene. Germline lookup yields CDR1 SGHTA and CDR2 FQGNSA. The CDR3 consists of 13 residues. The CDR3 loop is CASEDGLVREQFF. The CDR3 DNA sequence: TGTGCCAGCGAAGACGGACTAGTTCGTGAGCAGTTCTTC.

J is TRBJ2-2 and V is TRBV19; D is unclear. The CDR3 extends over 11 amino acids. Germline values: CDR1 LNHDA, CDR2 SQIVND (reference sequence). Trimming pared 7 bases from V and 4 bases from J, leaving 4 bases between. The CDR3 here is CASTVTGELFF. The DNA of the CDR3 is TGTGCCAGTACCGTCACCGGGGAGCTGTTTTTT.

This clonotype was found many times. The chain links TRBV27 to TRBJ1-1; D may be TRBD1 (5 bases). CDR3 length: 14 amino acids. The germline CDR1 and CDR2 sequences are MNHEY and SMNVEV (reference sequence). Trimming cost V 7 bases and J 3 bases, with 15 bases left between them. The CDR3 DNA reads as TGTGCCAGCACCCCCGGGGGGATAGACACTGAAGCTTTCTTT. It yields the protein CASTPGGIDTEAFF.

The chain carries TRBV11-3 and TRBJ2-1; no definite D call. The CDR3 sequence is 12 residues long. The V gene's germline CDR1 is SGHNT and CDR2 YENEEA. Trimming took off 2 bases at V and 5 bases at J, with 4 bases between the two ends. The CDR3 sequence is CASSLTHNEQFF. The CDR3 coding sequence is TGTGCCAGCAGCTTAACCCACAATGAGCAGTTCTTC. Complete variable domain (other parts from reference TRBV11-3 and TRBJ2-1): EAGVVQSPRYKIIEKKQPVAFWCNPISGHNTLYWYLQNLGQGPELLIRYENEEAVDDSQLPKDRFSAERLKGVDSTLKIQPAELGDSAVYLCASSLTHNEQFFGPGTRLTVL.

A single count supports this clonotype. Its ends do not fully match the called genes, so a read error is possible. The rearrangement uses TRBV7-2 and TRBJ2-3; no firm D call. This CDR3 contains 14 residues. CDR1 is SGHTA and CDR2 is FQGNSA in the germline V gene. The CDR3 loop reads CASCLSVRTDTHYF. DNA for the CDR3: TGTGCCAGCTGCTTATCGGTGCGCACAGATACGCATTATTTT.

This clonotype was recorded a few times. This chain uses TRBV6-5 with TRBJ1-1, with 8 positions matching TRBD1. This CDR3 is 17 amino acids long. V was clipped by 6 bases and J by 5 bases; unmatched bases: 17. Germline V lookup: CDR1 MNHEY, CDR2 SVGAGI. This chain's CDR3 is CASRKTGGRGLWTEAFF. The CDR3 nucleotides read TGTGCCAGCAGGAAAACGGGTGGCAGGGGGCTTTGGACTGAAGCTTTCTTT.

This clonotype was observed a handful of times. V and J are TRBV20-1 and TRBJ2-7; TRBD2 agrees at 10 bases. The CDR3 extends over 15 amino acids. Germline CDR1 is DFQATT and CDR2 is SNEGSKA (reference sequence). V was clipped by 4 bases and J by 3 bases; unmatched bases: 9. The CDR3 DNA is TGCAGTGCTAAAGTAGCGGGGGGTATGGTCTACGAGCAGTACGTC. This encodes CSAKVAGGMVYEQYV.

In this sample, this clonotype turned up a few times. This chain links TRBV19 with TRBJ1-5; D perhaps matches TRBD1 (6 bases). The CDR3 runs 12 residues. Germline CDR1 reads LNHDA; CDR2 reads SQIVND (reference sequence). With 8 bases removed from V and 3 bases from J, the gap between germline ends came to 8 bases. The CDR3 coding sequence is TGTGCCAGTGGGGACAACAATCAGCCCCAGCATTTT. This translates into CASGDNNQPQHF.

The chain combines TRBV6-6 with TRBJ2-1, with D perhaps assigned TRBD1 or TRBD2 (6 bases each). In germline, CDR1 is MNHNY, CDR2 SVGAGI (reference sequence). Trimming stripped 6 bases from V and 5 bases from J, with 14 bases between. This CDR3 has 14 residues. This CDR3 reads CASRDPGAHNEQFF. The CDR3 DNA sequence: TGTGCCAGCAGGGATCCGGGGGCACACAATGAGCAGTTCTTC.

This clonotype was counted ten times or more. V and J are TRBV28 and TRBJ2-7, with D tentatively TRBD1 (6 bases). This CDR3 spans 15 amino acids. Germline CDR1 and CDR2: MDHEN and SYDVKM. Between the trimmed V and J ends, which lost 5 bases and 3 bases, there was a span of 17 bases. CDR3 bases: TGTGCCAGCAGTCAACCAGATACAGGGTTCTACGAGCAGTACTTC. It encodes CASSQPDTGFYEQYF.

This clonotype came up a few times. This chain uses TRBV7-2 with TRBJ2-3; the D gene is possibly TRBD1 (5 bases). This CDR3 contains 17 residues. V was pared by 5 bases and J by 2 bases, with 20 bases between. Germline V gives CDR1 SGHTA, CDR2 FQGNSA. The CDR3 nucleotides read TGTGCCAGCAGCCCACAGGTCGGGCGTCCGACCACAGATACGCAGTATTTT. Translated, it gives CASSPQVGRPTTDTQYF.

The DNA of the CDR3 is TGTGCCAGTAGTATAGGTTCGGGGGGTCCCTACGAGCAGTACTTC. Its translation: CASSIGSGGPYEQYF. The chain has TRBV19 and TRBJ2-7; 7 positions agree with TRBD2. Germline lookup yields CDR1 LNHDA and CDR2 SQIVND (reference sequence). With 1 base clipped from V and 2 bases from J, the junction kept 5 bases outside the gene matches. This CDR3 spans 15 amino acids. Looking up the rest from reference TRBV19 and TRBJ2-7 gives the full variable domain: DGGITQSPKYLFRKEGQNVTLSCEQNLNHDAMYWYRQDPGQGLRLIYYSQIVNDFQKGDIAEGYSVSREKKESFPLTVTSAQKNPTAFYLCASSIGSGGPYEQYFGPGTRLTVT.

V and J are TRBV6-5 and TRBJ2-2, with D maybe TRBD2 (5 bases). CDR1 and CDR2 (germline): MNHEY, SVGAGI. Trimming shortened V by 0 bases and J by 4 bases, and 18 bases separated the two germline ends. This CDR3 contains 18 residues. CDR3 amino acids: CASSYSLDLALGTGELFF. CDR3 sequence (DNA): TGTGCCAGCAGTTACTCGCTGGATCTAGCTCTGGGCACCGGGGAGCTGTTTTTT.

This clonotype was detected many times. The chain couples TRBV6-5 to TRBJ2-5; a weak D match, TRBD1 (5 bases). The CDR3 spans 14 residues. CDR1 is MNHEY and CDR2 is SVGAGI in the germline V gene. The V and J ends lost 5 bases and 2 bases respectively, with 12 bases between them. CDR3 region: CASSPDWTQETQYF. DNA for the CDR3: TGTGCCAGCAGTCCCGACTGGACACAAGAGACCCAGTACTTC.

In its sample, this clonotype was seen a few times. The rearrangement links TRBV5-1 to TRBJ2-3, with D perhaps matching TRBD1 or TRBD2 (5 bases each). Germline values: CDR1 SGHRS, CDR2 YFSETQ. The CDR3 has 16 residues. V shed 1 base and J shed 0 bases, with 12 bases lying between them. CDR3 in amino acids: CASSLNSGTSTDTQYF. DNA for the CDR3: TGCGCCAGCAGCTTGAACTCCGGGACCAGCACAGATACGCAGTATTTT.

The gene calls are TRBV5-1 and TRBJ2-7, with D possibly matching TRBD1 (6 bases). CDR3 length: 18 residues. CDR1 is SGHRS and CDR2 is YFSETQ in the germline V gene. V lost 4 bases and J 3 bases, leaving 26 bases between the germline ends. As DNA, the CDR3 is TGCGCCAGCAGCCGAACTGGAACAGACCGGGACAACGTCTACGAGCAGTACTTC. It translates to CASSRTGTDRDNVYEQYF.